This T cell receptor beta chain originates from a study of blood T cell repertoires in COVID-19. Study overall: The origin of the acute and convalescent COVID-19 samples was the United States, Italy and Spain.

Enrollees, roughly 18 to 89 years old, lived in 24 US areas. Participants' reported clinical history set cohort assignment. Only in-frame clones appear in the TCRdb table, and some are missing; sequencing was by immunoSEQ multiplex PCR. The repertoire holds about 160,000 clones, about 85% seen once, with around 5.1% in the top ten. Trimming cost V 4 bases and J 9 bases, with 10 bases left between them. Germline assignment: CDR1 SGHTA and CDR2 FQGTGA. The CDR3 is 12 amino acids. The receptor's source is a woman aged 40 to 55 with acute COVID-19. Sequencing used PBMCs or T cells enriched from blood (not recorded which). This chain uses TRBV7-3 with TRBJ2-1; D uncertain. Here the CDR3 DNA reads TGTGCCAGCAGCTCGGAGTCGGGTGAGCAGTTCTTC. It codes for CASSSESGEQFF.